This T cell receptor beta chain was profiled in a study of T cells in Graves' hyperthyroidism and ophthalmopathy. Whole-study findings and limits: A model of 13 V-J features distinguished ophthalmopathy from stable hyperthyroidism. Most thyroid clonotypes expanded above 0.001 appeared in blood too.

Concerning this clonotype itself: Antigen unknown.

This CDR3 region has 15 residues. CDR1 MGHRA and CDR2 YSYEKL come from the germline V gene. The V and J ends lost 1 base and 8 bases respectively, with 14 bases between them. RNA transcripts served as the template for amplifying TCR beta CDR3 regions. HTBI primers drove first-round RT-PCR of the TCR CDR3. TCRdb re-analysed the multiplex PCR reads in MiXCR, keeping a single row per CDR3 protein. The data contain around 350,000 distinct CDR3 sequences, roughly an eighth of them singletons. In making diagnoses, clinical symptoms, serum thyroxine and TRAb, thyroid ultrasound and orbital computed tomography were all used.

The sequence came from a woman younger than 30 with Graves' hyperthyroidism. The specimen was blood. The chain uses TRBV4-1 and TRBJ1-4; no reliable D call. The CDR3 is CASSQVPPGREKLFF. Written as DNA, the CDR3 is TGCGCCAGCAGCCAAGTTCCCCCAGGTAGAGAAAAACTGTTTTTT.